The source of this TCR beta chain is a study of vaccination effects on CD4 cells after COVID-19. At the level of the study: After expansion with viral peptide pools in the ViraFEST assay, antigen-specific CD4+ T cells were sequenced.

This CDR3 is 15 amino acids long. Germline V gene lookup returns CDR1 GTSNPN and CDR2 SVGIG (reference sequence). V lost 7 bases to trimming and J lost 1 base, with 19 bases between them. Culturing for 10 days preceded CD4+ T cell isolation. It was two doses of either the BNT162b2 or mRNA-1273 vaccine that participants received. This clone came up a few times. As yet, its antigen is unknown. Method: immunoSEQ multiplex PCR; TCRdb's copy keeps in-frame clones and lacks some. Of tens of thousands of clones listed, about 73% are singletons. This TCR was recovered from a human donor who received a COVID-19 vaccine. The chain has TRBV30 and TRBJ1-2; D ambiguous. Sequences were derived from CD4+ T cells from PBMCs cultured without peptide, sampled after COVID-19 vaccination. The CDR3 DNA reads TGTGCCTTAAAACGGACGGAGATAGGTAACTATGGCTACACCTTC. This translates into CALKRTEIGNYGYTF. Filled out from reference TRBV30 and TRBJ1-2, the complete variable domain reads SQTIHQWPATLVQPVGSPLSLECTVEGTSNPNLYWYRQAAGRGLQLLFYSVGIGQISSEVPQNLSASRPQDRQFILSSKKLLLSDSGFYLCALKRTEIGNYGYTFGSGTRLTVV.